Sequencing of this TCR beta chain was carried out in a study of beta chain features in type 1 diabetes. Reverse transcribing all isolated RNA meant expressed TCRB transcripts were sequenced. Clones were sequenced by immunoSEQ multiplex PCR, and TCRdb holds only the in-frame ones, with some missing. The table records 600,000 to 700,000 clones, under 15% of them present only once. From germline, CDR1 is SGDLS and CDR2 YYNGEE. V was clipped by 3 bases and J by 7 bases; unmatched bases: 5. The CDR3 spans 14 residues. This clone occurred a few times. As yet, its antigen is unknown. Other DNA sequences within the sample encode an identical CDR3. Findings of the study overall: Moderately but significantly shorter TCRB CDR3s were found in Type 1 diabetes patients in all four CD4+ subsets.

The chain couples TRBV9 to TRBJ1-4; TRBD1 matches 8 bases. The sample comprised naive CD4+ T cells from blood. This TCR derives from a man aged 25 to 40 with type 1 diabetes. The CDR3, as DNA: TGTGCCAGCAGCGCCGGGACAGGAGGTGAAAAACTGTTTTTT. It specifies CASSAGTGGEKLFF.